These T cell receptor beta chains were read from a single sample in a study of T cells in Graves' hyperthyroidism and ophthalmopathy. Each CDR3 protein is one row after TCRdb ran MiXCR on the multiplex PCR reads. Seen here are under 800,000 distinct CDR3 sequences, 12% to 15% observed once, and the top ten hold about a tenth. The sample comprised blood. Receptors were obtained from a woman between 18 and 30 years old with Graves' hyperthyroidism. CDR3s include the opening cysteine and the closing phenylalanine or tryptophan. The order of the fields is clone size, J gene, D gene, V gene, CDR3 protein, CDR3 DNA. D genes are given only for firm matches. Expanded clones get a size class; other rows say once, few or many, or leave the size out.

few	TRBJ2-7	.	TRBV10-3	CAASQSLSYEQYF	TGTGCCGCCAGTCAGTCGCTGTCCTACGAGCAGTACTTC
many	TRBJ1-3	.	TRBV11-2	CASSQGSEVLYF	TGTGCCAGCAGCCAAGGGTCGGAAGTTCTATATTTT
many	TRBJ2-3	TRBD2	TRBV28	CASSLLTSGSTDTQYF	TGTGCCAGCAGTTTGTTGACTAGCGGAAGCACAGATACGCAGTATTTT
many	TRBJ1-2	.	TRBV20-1	CSARDDPYGYTF	TGCAGTGCTAGAGACGACCCTTATGGCTACACCTTC
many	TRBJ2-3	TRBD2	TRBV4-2	CASSQAGLAGNTDTQYF	TGTGCCAGCAGCCAAGCGGGACTAGCGGGAAACACAGATACGCAGTATTTT
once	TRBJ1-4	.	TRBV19	CASSMRWAEKLFF	TGTGCCAGTAGTATGAGATGGGCCGAAAAACTGTTTTTT
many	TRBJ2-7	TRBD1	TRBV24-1	CATSATGGHEQYF	TGTGCCACCAGCGCCACAGGGGGCCACGAGCAGTACTTC
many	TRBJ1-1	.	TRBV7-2	CASSFVSLNTEAFF	TGTGCCAGCAGCTTCGTCAGCTTGAACACTGAAGCTTTCTTT
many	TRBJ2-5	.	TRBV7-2	CASSPSHGTQYF	TGTGCCAGCAGCCCTAGCCATGGGACCCAGTACTTC
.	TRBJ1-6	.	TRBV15	CATSRENSYNSPLHF	TGTGCCACCAGCAGAGAAAACTCCTATAATTCACCCCTCCACTTT
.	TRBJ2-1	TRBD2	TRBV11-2	CASSFRYGAGGLDNEQFF	TGTGCCAGCAGCTTCAGGTATGGAGCGGGAGGGTTGGACAATGAGCAGTTCTTC
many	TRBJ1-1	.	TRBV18	CASSRRDNEAFF	TGTGCCAGCTCACGCCGGGACAATGAAGCTTTCTTT
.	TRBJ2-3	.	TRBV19	CASSSGVRTDTQYF	TGTGCCAGTAGTAGCGGGGTTCGCACAGATACGCAGTATTTT
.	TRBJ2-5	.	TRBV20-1	CSARDSVGAGLGQETQYF	TGCAGTGCTAGAGATAGTGTGGGGGCGGGCCTAGGGCAAGAGACCCAGTACTTC
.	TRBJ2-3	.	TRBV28	CASSLSRLRGSTDTQYF	TGTGCCAGCAGTTTAAGCCGTCTCAGGGGTAGCACAGATACGCAGTATTTT
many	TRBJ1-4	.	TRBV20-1	CSAIYGTTNEKLFF	TGCAGTGCTATTTACGGGACAACTAATGAAAAACTGTTTTTT
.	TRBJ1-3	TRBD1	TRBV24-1	CATSDSGTGRGNTIYF	TGTGCCACCAGTGATTCGGGGACAGGGAGAGGAAACACCATATATTTT
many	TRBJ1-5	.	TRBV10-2	CASSESPGATVANQPQHF	TGCGCCAGCAGTGAGTCGCCAGGGGCCACGGTAGCAAATCAGCCCCAGCATTTT
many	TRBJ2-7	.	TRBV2	CAFREGTASSYEQYF	TGTGCCTTCAGAGAAGGGACTGCGAGCTCCTACGAGCAGTACTTC
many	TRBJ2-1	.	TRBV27	CASSTLTWLIGNEQFF	TGTGCCAGCAGTACTCTTACGTGGTTGATAGGCAATGAGCAGTTCTTC
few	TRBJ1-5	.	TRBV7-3	CASSLGTVGQPQHF	TGTGCCAGCAGCTTAGGGACCGTGGGTCAGCCCCAGCATTTT
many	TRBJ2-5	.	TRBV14	CASSQDWGSGVQETQYF	TGTGCCAGCAGCCAAGATTGGGGGAGCGGAGTTCAAGAGACCCAGTACTTC
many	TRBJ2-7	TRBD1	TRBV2	CASRPGQASYEQYF	TGTGCCAGCAGGCCGGGACAGGCCTCCTACGAGCAGTACTTC
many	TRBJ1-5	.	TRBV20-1	CSAREGGGAPQPQHF	TGCAGTGCTAGGGAAGGGGGGGGCGCACCTCAGCCCCAGCATTTT
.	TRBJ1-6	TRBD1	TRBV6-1	CASTKTGKNSPLHF	TGTGCCAGCACCAAGACAGGGAAAAATTCACCCCTCCACTTT
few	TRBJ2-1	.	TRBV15	CATSRLTLGNDEQFF	TGTGCCACCAGCAGGCTAACCCTGGGGAACGATGAGCAGTTCTTC
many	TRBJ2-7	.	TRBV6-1	CASSEQNAGEQYF	TGTGCCAGCAGTGAACAGAACGCGGGGGAGCAGTACTTC
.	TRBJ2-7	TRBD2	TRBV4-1	CASSQGELGLAGAYEQYF	TGCGCCAGCAGCCAAGGAGAGTTGGGACTAGCGGGGGCCTACGAGCAGTACTTC
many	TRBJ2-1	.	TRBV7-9	CASSLGPGLSYNEQFF	TGTGCCAGCAGCTTAGGACCGGGACTCTCCTACAATGAGCAGTTCTTC
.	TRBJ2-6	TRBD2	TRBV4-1	CASSQGLAASSGANVLTF	TGCGCCAGCAGCCAAGGGCTAGCGGCGTCCTCTGGGGCCAACGTCCTGACTTTC
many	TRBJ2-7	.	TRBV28	CASNTRGRTYEQYF	TGTGCCAGTAATACCCGCGGGCGGACCTACGAGCAGTACTTC
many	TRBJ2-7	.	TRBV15	CATSSKASYEQYF	TGTGCCACCAGCAGTAAAGCGTCCTACGAGCAGTACTTC
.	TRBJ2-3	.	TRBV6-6	CASSYKGDTQYF	TGTGCCAGCAGTTACAAGGGAGATACGCAGTATTTT
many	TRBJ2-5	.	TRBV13	CASSPRTSRWETQYF	TGTGCCAGCAGCCCCCGGACATCACGGTGGGAGACCCAGTACTTC
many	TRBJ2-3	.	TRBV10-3	CAISEGQGSTDTQYF	TGTGCCATCAGTGAGGGTCAGGGGAGCACAGATACGCAGTATTTT
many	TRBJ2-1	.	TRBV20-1	CSAYDRSSYNEQFF	TGCAGTGCTTACGACAGAAGCTCCTACAATGAGCAGTTCTTC
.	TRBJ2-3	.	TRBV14	CASSRIHTDTQYF	TGTGCCAGCAGCCGGATACACACAGATACGCAGTATTTT
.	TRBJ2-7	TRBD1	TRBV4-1	CASSRGDRGYEQYF	TGCGCCAGCAGCCGTGGGGACAGGGGTTACGAGCAGTACTTC
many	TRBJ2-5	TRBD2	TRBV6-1	CASSDPILAGEETQYF	TGTGCCAGCAGTGACCCCATACTAGCGGGCGAAGAGACCCAGTACTTC
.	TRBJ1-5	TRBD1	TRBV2	CASSDAGWTGGKTYSNQPQHF	TGTGCCAGCAGTGACGCCGGGTGGACAGGGGGGAAAACCTATAGCAATCAGCCCCAGCATTTT
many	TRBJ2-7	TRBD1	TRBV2	CASRPGTGYEQYF	TGTGCCAGCAGACCCGGGACAGGGTACGAGCAGTACTTC
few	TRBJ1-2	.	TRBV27	CASSLAIGQLYGYTF	TGTGCCAGCAGTTTGGCGATCGGACAGCTCTATGGCTACACCTTC
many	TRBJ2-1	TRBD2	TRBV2	CASTKGGTSGNEQFF	TGTGCCAGCACCAAGGGGGGGACTAGCGGAAATGAGCAGTTCTTC
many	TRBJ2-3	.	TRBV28	CASSLLAARTLSTDTQYF	TGTGCCAGCAGTTTATTAGCTGCGCGAACCTTAAGCACAGATACGCAGTATTTT
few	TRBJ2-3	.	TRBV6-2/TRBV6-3	CASSSGRLVADTQYF	TGTGCCAGCAGCTCCGGACGGCTAGTCGCAGATACGCAGTATTTT
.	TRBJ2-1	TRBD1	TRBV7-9	CASSFRQGRNEQFF	TGTGCCAGCAGCTTCAGACAGGGGCGCAATGAGCAGTTCTTC
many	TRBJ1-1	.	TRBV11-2	CASSQSGGIGTEAFF	TGTGCCAGCAGCCAAAGTGGGGGGATTGGCACTGAAGCTTTCTTT
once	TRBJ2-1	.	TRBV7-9	CASSLVTGKYNEQFF	TGTGCCAGCAGCTTAGTCACGGGAAAGTACAATGAGCAGTTCTTC
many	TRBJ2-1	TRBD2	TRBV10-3	CAIRPWAPGLAERGEWNEQFF	TGTGCCATCAGACCGTGGGCCCCGGGACTAGCGGAGAGAGGAGAATGGAATGAGCAGTTCTTC
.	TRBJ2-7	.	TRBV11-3	CASSTPQRTYEQYF	TGTGCCAGTAGTACCCCACAGAGAACCTACGAGCAGTACTTC
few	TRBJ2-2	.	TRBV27	CASSLSPVLTGELFF	TGTGCCAGCAGTTTATCGCCGGTCCTTACCGGGGAGCTGTTTTTT
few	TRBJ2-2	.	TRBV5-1	CASTSPGASTGELFF	TGCGCCAGCACCTCCCCGGGGGCCTCGACCGGGGAGCTGTTTTTT
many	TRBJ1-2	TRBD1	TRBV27	CASSLAGQGLGGYTF	TGTGCCAGCAGTTTAGCGGGACAGGGTCTCGGGGGCTACACCTTC